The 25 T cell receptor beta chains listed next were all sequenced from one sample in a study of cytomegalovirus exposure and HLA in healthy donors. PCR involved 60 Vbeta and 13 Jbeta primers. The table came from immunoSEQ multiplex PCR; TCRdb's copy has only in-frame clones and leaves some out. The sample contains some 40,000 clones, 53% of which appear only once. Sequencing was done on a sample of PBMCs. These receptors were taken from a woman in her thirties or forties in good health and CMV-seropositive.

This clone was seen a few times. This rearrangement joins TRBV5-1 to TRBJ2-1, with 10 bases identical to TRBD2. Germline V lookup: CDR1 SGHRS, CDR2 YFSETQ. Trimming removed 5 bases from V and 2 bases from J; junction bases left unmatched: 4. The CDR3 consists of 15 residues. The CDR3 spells CASRLGLAAYNEQFF. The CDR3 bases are TGCGCCAGCAGACTAGGACTAGCGGCCTACAATGAGCAGTTCTTC.

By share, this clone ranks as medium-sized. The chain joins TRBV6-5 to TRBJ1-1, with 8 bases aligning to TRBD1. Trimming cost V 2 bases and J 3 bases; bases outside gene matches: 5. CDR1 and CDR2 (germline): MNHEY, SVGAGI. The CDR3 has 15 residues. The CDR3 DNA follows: TGTGCCAGCAGTTACACGTACAGGGGGGACACTGAAGCTTTCTTT. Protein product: CASSYTYRGDTEAFF.

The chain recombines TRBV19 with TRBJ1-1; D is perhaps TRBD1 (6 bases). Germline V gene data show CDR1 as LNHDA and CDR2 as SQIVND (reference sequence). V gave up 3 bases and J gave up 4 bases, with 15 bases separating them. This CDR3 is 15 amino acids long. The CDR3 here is CASSIWGRGRTEAFF. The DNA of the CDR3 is TGTGCCAGTAGTATTTGGGGCAGGGGTCGCACTGAAGCTTTCTTT.

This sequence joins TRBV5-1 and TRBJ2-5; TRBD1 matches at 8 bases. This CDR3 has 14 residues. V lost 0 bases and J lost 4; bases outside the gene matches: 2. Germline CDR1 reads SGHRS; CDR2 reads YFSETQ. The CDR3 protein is CASSLATGVETQYF. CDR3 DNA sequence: TGCGCCAGCAGCTTGGCGACAGGGGTAGAGACCCAGTACTTC.

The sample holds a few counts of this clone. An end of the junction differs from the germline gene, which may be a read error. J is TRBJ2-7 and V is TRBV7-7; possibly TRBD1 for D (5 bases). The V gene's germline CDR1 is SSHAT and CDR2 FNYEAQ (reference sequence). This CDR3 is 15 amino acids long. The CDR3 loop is CASSLQPGPGYEQYF. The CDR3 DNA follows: TGTGCTAGCAGCTTACAGCCAGGGCCGGGTTACGAGCAGTACTTC.

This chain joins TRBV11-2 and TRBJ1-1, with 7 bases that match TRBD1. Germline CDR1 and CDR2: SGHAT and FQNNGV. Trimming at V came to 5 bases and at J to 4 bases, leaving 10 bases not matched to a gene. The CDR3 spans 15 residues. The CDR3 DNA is TGTGCCAGCAGCCCAGTGACAGGGTTGGGCACTGAAGCTTTCTTT. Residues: CASSPVTGLGTEAFF.

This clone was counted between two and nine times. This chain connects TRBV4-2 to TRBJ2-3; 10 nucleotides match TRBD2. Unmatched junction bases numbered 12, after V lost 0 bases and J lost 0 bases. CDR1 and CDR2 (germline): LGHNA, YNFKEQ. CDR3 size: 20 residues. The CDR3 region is CASSQDFGLAVPRSTDTQYF. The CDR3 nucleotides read TGTGCCAGCAGCCAAGATTTCGGACTAGCGGTCCCCAGGAGCACAGATACGCAGTATTTT.

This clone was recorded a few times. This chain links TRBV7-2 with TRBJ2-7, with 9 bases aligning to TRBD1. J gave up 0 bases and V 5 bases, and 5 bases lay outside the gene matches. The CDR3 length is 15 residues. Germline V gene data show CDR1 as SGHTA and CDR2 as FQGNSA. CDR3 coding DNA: TGTGCCAGCAGCCCCACAGGGGGCTTCTCCTACGAGCAGTACTTC. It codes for CASSPTGGFSYEQYF.

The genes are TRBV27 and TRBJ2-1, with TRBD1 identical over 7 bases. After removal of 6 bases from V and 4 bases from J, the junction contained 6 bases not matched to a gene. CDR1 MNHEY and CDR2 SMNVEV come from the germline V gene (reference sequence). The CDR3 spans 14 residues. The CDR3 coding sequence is TGTGCCAGCAGGTCGGGACAGCCGTACAATGAGCAGTTCTTC. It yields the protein CASRSGQPYNEQFF.

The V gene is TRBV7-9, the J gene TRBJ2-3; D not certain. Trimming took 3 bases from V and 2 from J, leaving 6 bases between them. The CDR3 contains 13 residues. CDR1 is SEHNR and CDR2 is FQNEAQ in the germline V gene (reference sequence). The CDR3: CASSFADTDTQYF. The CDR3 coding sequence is TGTGCCAGCAGCTTTGCGGACACAGATACGCAGTATTTT. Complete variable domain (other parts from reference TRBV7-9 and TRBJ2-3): DTGVSQNPRHKITKRGQNVTFRCDPISEHNRLYWYRQTLGQGPEFLTYFQNEAQLEKSRLLSDRFSAERPKGSFSTLEIQRTEQGDSAMYLCASSFADTDTQYFGPGTRLTVL.

The CDR3 DNA sequence: TGCGCCAGCAGCTCGGGGACCGGGACAGGCCAAGAGACCCAGTACTTC. Its protein product is CASSSGTGTGQETQYF. The V gene is TRBV5-1, the J gene TRBJ2-5; 8 bases agree with TRBD1. The germline V gene encodes CDR1 SGHRS and CDR2 YFSETQ. There are 16 residues in the CDR3. Losses at the gene ends were 3 bases for V and 1 base for J; bases not matched to a gene: 8.

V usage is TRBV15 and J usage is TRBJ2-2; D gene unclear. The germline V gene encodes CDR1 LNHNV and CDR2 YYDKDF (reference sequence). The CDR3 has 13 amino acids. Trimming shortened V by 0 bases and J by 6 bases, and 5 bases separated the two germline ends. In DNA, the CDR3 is TGTGCCACCAGCAGAGATTTCGCCGGGGAGCTGTTTTTT. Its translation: CATSRDFAGELFF.

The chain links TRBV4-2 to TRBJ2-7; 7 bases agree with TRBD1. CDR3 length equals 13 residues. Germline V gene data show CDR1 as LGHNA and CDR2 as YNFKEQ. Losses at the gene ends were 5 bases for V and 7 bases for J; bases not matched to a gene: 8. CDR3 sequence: CASSARDSDEQYF. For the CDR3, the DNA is TGTGCCAGCAGCGCTCGGGACAGCGATGAGCAGTACTTC.

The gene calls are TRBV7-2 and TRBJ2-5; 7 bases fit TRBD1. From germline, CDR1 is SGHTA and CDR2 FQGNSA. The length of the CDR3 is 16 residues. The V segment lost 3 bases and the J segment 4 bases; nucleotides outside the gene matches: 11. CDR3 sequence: CASSFLTGLRGETQYF. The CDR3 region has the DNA TGTGCCAGCAGCTTCCTGACAGGGTTAAGGGGAGAGACCCAGTACTTC.

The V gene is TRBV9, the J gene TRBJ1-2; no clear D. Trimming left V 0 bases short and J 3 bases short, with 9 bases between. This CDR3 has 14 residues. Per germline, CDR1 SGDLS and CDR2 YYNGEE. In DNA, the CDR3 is TGTGCCAGCAGCGTAGGCAGGCAGCACTATGGCTACACCTTC. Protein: CASSVGRQHYGYTF.

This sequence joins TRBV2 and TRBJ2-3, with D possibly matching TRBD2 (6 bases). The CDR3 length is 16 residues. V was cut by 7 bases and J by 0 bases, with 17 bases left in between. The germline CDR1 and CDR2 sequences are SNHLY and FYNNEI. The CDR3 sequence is CASTRDLLPSTDTQYF. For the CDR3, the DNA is TGTGCCAGCACCCGGGACTTGCTTCCTAGCACAGATACGCAGTATTTT.

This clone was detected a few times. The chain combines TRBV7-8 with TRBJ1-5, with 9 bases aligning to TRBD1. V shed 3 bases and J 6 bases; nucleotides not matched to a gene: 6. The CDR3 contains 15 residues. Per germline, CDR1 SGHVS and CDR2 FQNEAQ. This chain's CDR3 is CASSLGQGRGQPQHF. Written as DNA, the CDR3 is TGTGCCAGCAGCTTGGGACAGGGTAGGGGTCAGCCCCAGCATTTT. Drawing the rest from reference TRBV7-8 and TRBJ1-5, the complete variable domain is GAGVSQSPRYKVAKRGQDVALRCDPISGHVSLFWYQQALGQGPEFLTYFQNEAQLDKSGLPSDRFFAERPEGSVSTLKIQRTQQEDSAVYLCASSLGQGRGQPQHFGDGTRLSIL.

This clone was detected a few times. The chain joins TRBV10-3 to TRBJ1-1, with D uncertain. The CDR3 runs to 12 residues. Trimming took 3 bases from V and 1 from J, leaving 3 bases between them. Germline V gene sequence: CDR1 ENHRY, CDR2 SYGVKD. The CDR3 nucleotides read TGTGCCATCAGTGACAAGAACACTGAAGCTTTCTTT. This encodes CAISDKNTEAFF.

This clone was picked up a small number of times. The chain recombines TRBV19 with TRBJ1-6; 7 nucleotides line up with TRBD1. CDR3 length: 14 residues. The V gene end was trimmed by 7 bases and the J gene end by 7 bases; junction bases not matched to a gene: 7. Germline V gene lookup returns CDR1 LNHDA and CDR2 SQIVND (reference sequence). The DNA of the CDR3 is TGTGCCAGTAAGACCGGGACAGAAAATTCACCCCTCCACTTT. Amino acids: CASKTGTENSPLHF.

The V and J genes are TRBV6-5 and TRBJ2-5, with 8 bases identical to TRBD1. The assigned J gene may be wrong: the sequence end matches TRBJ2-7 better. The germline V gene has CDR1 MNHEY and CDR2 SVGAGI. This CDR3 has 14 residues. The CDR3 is CASSFSRGQYEQYF. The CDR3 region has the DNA TGTGCCAGCAGTTTCAGCAGGGGGCAGTACGAGCAGTACTTC.

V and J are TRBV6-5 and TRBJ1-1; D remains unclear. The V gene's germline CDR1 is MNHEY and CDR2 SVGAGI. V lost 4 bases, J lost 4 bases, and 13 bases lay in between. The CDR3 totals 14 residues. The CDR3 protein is CASSSVVISTEAFF. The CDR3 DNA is TGTGCCAGCAGTTCCGTCGTAATATCCACTGAAGCTTTCTTT.

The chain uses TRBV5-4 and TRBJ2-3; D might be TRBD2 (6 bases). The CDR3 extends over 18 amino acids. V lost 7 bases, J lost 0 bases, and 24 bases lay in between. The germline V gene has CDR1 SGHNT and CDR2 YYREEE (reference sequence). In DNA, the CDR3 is TGTGCCAGCTCGAAACGGCCCGTCAGGGAGGCTAGCACAGATACGCAGTATTTT. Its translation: CASSKRPVREASTDTQYF.

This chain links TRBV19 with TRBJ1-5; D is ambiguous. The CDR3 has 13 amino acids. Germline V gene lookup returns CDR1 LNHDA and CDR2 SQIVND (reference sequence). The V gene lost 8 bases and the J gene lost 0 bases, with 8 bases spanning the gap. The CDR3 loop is CASQRYSNQPQHF. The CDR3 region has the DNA TGTGCCAGTCAGCGGTATAGCAATCAGCCCCAGCATTTT.

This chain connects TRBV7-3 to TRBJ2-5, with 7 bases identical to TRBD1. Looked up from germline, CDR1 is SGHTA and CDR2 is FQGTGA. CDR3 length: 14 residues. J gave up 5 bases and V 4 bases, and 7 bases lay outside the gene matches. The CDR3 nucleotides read TGTGCCAGCAGCTCGGGACCCAGGGGGGAGACCCAGTACTTC. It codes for CASSSGPRGETQYF.

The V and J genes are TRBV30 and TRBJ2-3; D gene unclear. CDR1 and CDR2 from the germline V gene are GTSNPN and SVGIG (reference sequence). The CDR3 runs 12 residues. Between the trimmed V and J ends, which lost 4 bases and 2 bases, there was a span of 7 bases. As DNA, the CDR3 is TGTGCCTGGAACCGCTACACAGATACGCAGTATTTT. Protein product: CAWNRYTDTQYF.